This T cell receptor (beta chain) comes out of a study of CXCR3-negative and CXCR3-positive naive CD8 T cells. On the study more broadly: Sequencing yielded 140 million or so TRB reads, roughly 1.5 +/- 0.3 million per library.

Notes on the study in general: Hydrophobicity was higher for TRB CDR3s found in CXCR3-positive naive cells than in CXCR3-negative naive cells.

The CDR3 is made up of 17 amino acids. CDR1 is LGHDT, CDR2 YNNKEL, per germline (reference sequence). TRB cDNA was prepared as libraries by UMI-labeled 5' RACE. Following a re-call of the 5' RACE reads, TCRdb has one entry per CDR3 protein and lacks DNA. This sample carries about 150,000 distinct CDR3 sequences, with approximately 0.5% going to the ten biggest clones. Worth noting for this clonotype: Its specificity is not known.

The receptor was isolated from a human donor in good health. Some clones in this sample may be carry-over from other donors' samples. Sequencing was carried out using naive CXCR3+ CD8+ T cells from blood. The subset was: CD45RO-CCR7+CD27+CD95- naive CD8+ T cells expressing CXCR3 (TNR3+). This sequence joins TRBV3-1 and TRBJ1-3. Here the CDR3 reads CASSQDPPGHSGNTIYF.